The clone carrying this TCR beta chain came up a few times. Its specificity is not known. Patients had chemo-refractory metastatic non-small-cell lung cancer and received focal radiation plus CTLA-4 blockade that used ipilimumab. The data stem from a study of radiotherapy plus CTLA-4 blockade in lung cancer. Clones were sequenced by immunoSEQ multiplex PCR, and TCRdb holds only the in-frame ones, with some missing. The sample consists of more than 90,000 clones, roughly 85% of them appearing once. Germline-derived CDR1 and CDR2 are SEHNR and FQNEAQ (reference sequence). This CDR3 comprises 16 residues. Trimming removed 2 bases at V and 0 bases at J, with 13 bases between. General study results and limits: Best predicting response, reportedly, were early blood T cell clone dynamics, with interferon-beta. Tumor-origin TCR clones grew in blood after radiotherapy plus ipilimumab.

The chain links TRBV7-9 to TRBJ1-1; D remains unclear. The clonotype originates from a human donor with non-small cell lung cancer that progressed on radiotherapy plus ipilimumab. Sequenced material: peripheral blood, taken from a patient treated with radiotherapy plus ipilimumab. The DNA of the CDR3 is TGTGCCAGCAGCTTATGGCCCGGACGGATGAACACTGAAGCTTTCTTT. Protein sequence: CASSLWPGRMNTEAFF.